This TCR beta chain stems from a study of blood T cell repertoires in COVID-19. Study background: COVID-19 samples collected from the United States, Italy and Spain covered acute and convalescent phases. The cDNA or gDNA used as material had been derived from T cells, B-cell-depleted T cells, or PBMCs.

Original processing notes: Counts of nucleated cells, estimated from reference gene primer amplification, were obtained. Assay used: immunoSEQ multiplex PCR; TCRdb lists only in-frame clones, some missing. V, J and clone size derive from that table, while D and trimming were established from the DNA sequence. The data show approximately 50,000 clones, around 86% seen once. V lost 5 bases, J lost 6 bases, and 12 bases lay in between. This CDR3 spans 13 amino acids. CDR1 and CDR2 (germline): SGHRS, YFSETQ. Sequencing was carried out using peripheral blood. The gene calls are TRBV5-1 and TRBJ2-1, with D possibly being TRBD1 (6 bases). The sequence was collected from a man in his fifties with active COVID-19. The DNA of the CDR3 is TGCGCCAGCAGGGACAGTCTCGGCAATGAGCAGTTCTTC. Residues: CASRDSLGNEQFF.